These T cell receptor beta chains were read from a single sample in a study of Graves' ophthalmopathy and Graves' hyperthyroidism. A single record per CDR3 protein comes from TCRdb applying MiXCR to the multiplex PCR reads. The sample consists of about 700,000 distinct CDR3 sequences, around 40% of them appearing once. Sequences were obtained from peripheral blood. The receptors stem from an adult man with Graves' ophthalmopathy. CDR3s include the opening cysteine and the closing phenylalanine or tryptophan. A D gene is named only where the DNA matches it firmly. Only some rows state a clone size, as once, few, many or a class for expanded clones.

>TRBJ1-2|TRBV7-9|-|-
CASSLAGRGGMNGYTF
TGTGCCAGCAGCTTAGCAGGGCGTGGGGGGATGAATGGCTACACCTTC
>TRBJ1-1|TRBV10-3|-|-
CAISESDSEAFF
TGTGCCATCAGTGAGTCGGACTCGGAGGCTTTCTTT
>TRBJ1-1|TRBV20-1|-|-
CSARGTETLNTEAFF
TGCAGTGCTAGAGGTACAGAAACCTTGAACACTGAAGCTTTCTTT
>TRBJ2-6|TRBV9|-|many
CASSVSGSGANVLTF
TGTGCCAGCAGCGTATCTGGCTCTGGGGCCAACGTCCTGACTTTC
>TRBJ1-4|TRBV7-9|TRBD1|few
CASSRPGTGGETNEKLFF
TGTGCCAGCAGCCGACCCGGGACAGGGGGCGAGACTAATGAAAAACTGTTTTTT
>TRBJ1-1|TRBV5-1|-|-
CASSLGWAPRNTEAFF
TGCGCCAGCAGCTTAGGTTGGGCCCCGAGGAACACTGAAGCTTTCTTT
>TRBJ1-1|TRBV7-9|-|-
CASSSGSAVGAFF
TGTGCCAGCAGCTCGGGTTCCGCGGTGGGGGCTTTCTTT
>TRBJ1-1|TRBV20-1|-|few
CSAGQGLNTEAFF
TGCAGTGCTGGGCAGGGTCTGAACACTGAAGCTTTCTTT
>TRBJ1-2|TRBV2|-|many
CASRLRTAYYGYTF
TGTGCCAGCCGGCTTCGGACAGCCTACTATGGCTACACCTTC
>TRBJ1-1|TRBV25-1|-|-
CASSDSAGGNTEAFF
TGTGCCAGCAGTGATAGTGCCGGGGGCAACACTGAAGCTTTCTTT
>TRBJ2-5|TRBV24-1|-|-
CATSDPVQETQYF
TGTGCCACCAGTGACCCTGTACAGGAGACCCAGTACTTC
>TRBJ1-5|TRBV28|-|few
CASMYSNQPQHF
TGTGCCAGCATGTATAGCAATCAGCCCCAGCATTTT
>TRBJ2-5|TRBV2|-|few
CASSESIMRETQYF
TGTGCCAGCAGTGAATCAATCATGAGAGAGACCCAGTACTTC
>TRBJ2-7|TRBV29-1|TRBD1|many
CSVDGGQGAYEQYF
TGCAGCGTTGATGGGGGACAGGGAGCCTACGAGCAGTACTTC
>TRBJ2-7|TRBV25-1|-|-
CASSWRDRNYEQYF
TGTGCCAGCAGTTGGCGGGACCGGAACTACGAGCAGTACTTC
>TRBJ1-3|TRBV9|-|-
CASSVEGGIAGSTIYF
TGTGCCAGCAGCGTAGAAGGGGGTATCGCTGGAAGCACCATATATTTT
>TRBJ1-3|TRBV7-2|TRBD1|many
CASSFDRARNTIYF
TGTGCCAGCAGCTTCGACAGGGCAAGAAACACCATATATTTT
>TRBJ2-6|TRBV9|TRBD1|-
CASSLNPGQGVSGANVLTF
TGTGCCAGCAGTCTCAATCCGGGACAGGGGGTCTCTGGGGCCAACGTCCTGACTTTC
>TRBJ2-7|TRBV4-2|-|-
CASSQDEGTGYEQYF
TGTGCCAGCAGCCAAGATGAGGGCACGGGGTACGAGCAGTACTTC
>TRBJ2-7|TRBV7-9|-|-
CASSGWNEQYF
TGTGCCAGCAGCGGGTGGAATGAGCAGTACTTC
>TRBJ1-5|TRBV7-8|-|-
CASSLDTAEYSNQPQHF
TGTGCCAGCAGCTTAGATACGGCAGAATATAGCAATCAGCCCCAGCATTTT
>TRBJ1-2|TRBV10-3|-|-
CASLHDATTNYGYTF
TGTGCCAGCTTACATGATGCTACGACTAACTATGGCTACACCTTC
>TRBJ1-1|TRBV2|-|many
CASQTDMNTEAFF
TGTGCCAGCCAGACTGATATGAACACTGAAGCTTTCTTT
>TRBJ2-7|TRBV25-1|-|few
CASSEVGGSSYEQYF
TGTGCCAGCAGTGAAGTCGGGGGTAGCTCCTACGAGCAGTACTTC
>TRBJ1-2|TRBV7-9|-|-
CASSLAGLANYGYTF
TGTGCCAGCAGCTTAGCGGGACTAGCTAACTATGGCTACACCTTC
>TRBJ2-7|TRBV9|TRBD2|many
CASSVASGRAYEQYF
TGTGCCAGCAGCGTAGCTAGCGGGAGGGCCTACGAGCAGTACTTC
>TRBJ2-2|TRBV20-1|TRBD1|-
CSARLFNRGDAGELFF
TGCAGTGCTCGGCTCTTCAACAGGGGTGACGCCGGGGAGCTGTTTTTT
>TRBJ1-1|TRBV19|-|few
CASTLGGLNTEAFF
TGTGCCAGTACCCTCGGGGGCCTGAACACTGAAGCTTTCTTT
>TRBJ1-6|TRBV2|-|-
CAISGRAGESNSPLHF
TGTGCCATCAGTGGACGAGCGGGGGAGAGTAATTCACCCCTCCACTTT
>TRBJ1-5|TRBV29-1|TRBD1|-
CSPFRRGQANQPQHF
TGCAGCCCATTCAGGAGGGGACAGGCAAATCAGCCCCAGCATTTT
>TRBJ2-5|TRBV15|-|many
CATSSSYREEETQYF
TGTGCCACCAGCAGTTCTTACAGGGAAGAAGAGACCCAGTACTTC
>TRBJ2-1|TRBV7-3|-|-
CASSLKVGHEQFF
TGTGCCAGCAGCTTAAAGGTGGGGCATGAGCAGTTCTTC
>TRBJ2-2|TRBV7-3|TRBD1|many
CASSSTDRANTGELFF
TGTGCCAGCAGCTCAACTGACAGGGCTAACACCGGGGAGCTGTTTTTT